This T cell receptor (beta chain) was captured in a study of shared clonotypes between healthy human individuals. It was at deep level that the assay was run. Genomic DNA from each subset was divided evenly over several immunoSEQ plates. Per the original data handling: Sequence data from immunoSEQ were junction-only and lacked quality scores; consequently, filtering differed. Profiling relied on immunoSEQ multiplex PCR, and the TCRdb table lists in-frame clones only, not all of them. V and J calls and clone size are as listed in that table; D and trimming were resolved from the DNA. The repertoire holds hundreds of thousands of clones, with about 96% as singletons. Germline V lookup: CDR1 MDHEN, CDR2 SYDVKM. The ends were cut back, 2 bases at V and 5 bases at J, with 17 bases in the middle. This CDR3 is 16 amino acids long.

This receptor was identified in a woman aged 25-40 years in good health. The sequenced sample consisted of naive CD4+ T cells sorted from blood. Subset defined: CD45RA+ positively selected. This rearrangement joins TRBV28 to TRBJ2-3; no firm D call. CDR3 sequence (DNA): TGTGCCAGCAGTTTAGCCCCAGCAGCCAATGGAGATACGCAGTATTTT. This encodes CASSLAPAANGDTQYF.